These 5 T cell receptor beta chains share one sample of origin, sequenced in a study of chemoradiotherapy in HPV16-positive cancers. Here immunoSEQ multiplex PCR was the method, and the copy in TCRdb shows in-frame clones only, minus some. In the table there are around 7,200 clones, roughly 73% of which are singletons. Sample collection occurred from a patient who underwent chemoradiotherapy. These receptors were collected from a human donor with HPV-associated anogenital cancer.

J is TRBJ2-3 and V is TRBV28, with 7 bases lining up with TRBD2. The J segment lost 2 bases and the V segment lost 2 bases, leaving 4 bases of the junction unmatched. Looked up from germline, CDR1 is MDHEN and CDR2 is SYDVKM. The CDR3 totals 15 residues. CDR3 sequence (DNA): TGTGCCAGCAGTTTACCTAGCGGACTCACAGATACGCAGTATTTT. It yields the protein CASSLPSGLTDTQYF.

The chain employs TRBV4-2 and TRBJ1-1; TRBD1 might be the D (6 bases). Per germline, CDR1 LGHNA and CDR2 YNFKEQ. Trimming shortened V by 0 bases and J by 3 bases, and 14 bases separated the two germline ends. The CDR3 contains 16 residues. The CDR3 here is CASSQDHRQGHTEAFF. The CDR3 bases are TGTGCCAGCAGCCAAGATCATCGGCAGGGGCACACTGAAGCTTTCTTT.

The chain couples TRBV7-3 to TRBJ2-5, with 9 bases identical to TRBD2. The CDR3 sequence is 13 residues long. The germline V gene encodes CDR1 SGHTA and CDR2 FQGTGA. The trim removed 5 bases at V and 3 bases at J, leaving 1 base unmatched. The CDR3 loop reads CASSRGGEETQYF. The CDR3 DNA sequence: TGTGCCAGCAGCCGCGGGGGGGAAGAGACCCAGTACTTC.

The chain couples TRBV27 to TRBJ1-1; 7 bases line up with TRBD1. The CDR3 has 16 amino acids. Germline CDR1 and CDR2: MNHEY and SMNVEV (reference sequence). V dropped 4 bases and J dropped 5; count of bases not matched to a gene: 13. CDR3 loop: CASSWGAQGVGTEAFF. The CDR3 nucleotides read TGTGCCAGCAGTTGGGGAGCTCAGGGGGTGGGGACTGAAGCTTTCTTT.

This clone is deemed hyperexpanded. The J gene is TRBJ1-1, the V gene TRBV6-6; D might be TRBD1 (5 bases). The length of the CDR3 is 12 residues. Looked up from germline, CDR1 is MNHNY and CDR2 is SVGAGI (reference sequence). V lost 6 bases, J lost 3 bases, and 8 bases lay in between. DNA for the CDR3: TGTGCCAGCAGGGCAGGGCACACTGAAGCTTTCTTT. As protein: CASRAGHTEAFF.